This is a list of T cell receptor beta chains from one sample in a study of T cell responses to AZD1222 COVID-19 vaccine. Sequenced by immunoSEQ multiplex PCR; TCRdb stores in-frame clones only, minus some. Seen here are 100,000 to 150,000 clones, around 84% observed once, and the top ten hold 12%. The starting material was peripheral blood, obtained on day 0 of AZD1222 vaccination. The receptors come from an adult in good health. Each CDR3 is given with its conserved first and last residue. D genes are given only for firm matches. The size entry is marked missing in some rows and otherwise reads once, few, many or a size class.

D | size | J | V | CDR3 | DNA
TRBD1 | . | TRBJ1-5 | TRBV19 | CASSTEQGAWGQPQHF | TGTGCCAGTAGTACCGAACAGGGGGCTTGGGGACAGCCCCAGCATTTT
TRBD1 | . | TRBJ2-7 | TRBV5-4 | CASSPTGTGAEQYF | TGTGCCAGCAGCCCCACCGGGACAGGGGCCGAGCAGTACTTC
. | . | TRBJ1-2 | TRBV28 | CASSSSTGANYGYTF | TGTGCCAGCAGTTCCTCCACAGGAGCTAACTATGGCTACACCTTC
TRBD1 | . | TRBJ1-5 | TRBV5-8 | CASSRDRGYSNQPQHF | TGTGCCAGCAGCCGGGACAGGGGGTATAGCAATCAGCCCCAGCATTTT
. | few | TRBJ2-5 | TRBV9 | CASSLTSGNGETQYF | TGTGCCAGCAGCCTCACCTCAGGGAATGGGGAGACCCAGTACTTC
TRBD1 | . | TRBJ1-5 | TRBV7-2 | CASSAGQGAPNQPQHF | TGTGCCAGCAGCGCGGGACAGGGGGCGCCGAATCAGCCCCAGCATTTT
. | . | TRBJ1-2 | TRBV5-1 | CASSLTRGGYTF | TGCGCCAGCAGCTTGACCCGGGGTGGCTACACCTTC
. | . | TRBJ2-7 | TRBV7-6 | CASSLAGQQYF | TGTGCCAGCAGCTTAGCAGGACAGCAGTACTTC
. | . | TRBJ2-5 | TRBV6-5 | CAINLAHLAQYF | TGTGCCATCAACTTAGCCCATCTGGCCCAGTACTTC
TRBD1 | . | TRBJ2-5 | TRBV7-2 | CASSRQGQGRETQYF | TGTGCCAGCAGCCGCCAGGGACAGGGTAGGGAGACCCAGTACTTC
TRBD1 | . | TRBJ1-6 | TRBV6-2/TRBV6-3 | CASSYPKSRDRGRSPSPLHF | TGTGCCAGCAGTTACCCTAAAAGCCGGGACAGGGGACGCTCCCCTTCACCCCTCCACTTT
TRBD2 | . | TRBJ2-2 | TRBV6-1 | CASSELAGNTGELFF | TGTGCCAGCAGTGAACTAGCGGGGAACACCGGGGAGCTGTTTTTT
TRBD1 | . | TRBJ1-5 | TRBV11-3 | CASSLDLLDRSNQPQHF | TGTGCCAGCAGCTTAGACCTCCTGGACAGGAGCAATCAGCCCCAGCATTTT
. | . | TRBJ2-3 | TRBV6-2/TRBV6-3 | CASSYWLVWDTDTQYF | TGTGCCAGCAGTTACTGGCTAGTGTGGGACACAGATACGCAGTATTTT
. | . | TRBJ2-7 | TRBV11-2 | CASSLEAVGSYEQYF | TGTGCCAGCAGCTTAGAGGCCGTAGGATCCTACGAGCAGTACTTC
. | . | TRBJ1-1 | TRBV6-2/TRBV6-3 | CASSYSDSGDTEAFF | TGTGCCAGCAGTTACTCGGATTCAGGGGACACTGAAGCTTTCTTT